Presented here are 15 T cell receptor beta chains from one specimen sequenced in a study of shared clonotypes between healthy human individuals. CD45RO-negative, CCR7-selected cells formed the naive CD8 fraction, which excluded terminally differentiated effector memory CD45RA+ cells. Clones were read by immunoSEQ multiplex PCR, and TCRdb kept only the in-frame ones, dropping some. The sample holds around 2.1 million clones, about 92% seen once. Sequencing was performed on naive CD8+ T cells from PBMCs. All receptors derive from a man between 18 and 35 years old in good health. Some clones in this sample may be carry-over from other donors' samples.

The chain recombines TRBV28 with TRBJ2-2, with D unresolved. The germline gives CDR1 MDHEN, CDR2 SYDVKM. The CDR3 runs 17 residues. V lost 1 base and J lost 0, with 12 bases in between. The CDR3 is CASSLYRLRANTGELFF. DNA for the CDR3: TGTGCCAGCAGTTTATACCGCCTTCGGGCGAACACCGGGGAGCTGTTTTTT.

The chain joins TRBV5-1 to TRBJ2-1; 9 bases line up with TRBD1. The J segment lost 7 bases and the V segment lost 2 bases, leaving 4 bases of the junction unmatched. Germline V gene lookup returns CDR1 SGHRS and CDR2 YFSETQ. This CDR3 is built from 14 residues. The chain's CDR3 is CASSFRQGGNEQFF. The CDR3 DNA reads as TGCGCCAGCAGCTTCCGACAGGGGGGTAATGAGCAGTTCTTC.

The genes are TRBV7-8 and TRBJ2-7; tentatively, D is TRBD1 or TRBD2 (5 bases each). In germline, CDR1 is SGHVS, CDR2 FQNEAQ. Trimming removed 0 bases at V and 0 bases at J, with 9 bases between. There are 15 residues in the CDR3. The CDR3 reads CASSLAPGSSYEQYF. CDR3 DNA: TGTGCCAGCAGCTTAGCCCCAGGGAGCTCCTACGAGCAGTACTTC. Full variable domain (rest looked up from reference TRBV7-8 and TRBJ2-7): GAGVSQSPRYKVAKRGQDVALRCDPISGHVSLFWYQQALGQGPEFLTYFQNEAQLDKSGLPSDRFFAERPEGSVSTLKIQRTQQEDSAVYLCASSLAPGSSYEQYFGPGTRLTVT.

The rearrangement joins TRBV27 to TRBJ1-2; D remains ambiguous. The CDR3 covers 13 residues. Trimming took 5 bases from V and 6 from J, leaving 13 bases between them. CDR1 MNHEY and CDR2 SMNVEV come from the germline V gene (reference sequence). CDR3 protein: CASSAGPPDGYTF. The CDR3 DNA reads TGTGCCAGCAGTGCAGGACCGCCCGATGGCTACACCTTC.

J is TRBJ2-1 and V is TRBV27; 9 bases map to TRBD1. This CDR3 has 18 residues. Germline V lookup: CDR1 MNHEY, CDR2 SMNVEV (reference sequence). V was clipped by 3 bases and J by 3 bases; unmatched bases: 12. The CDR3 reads CASSFHPVRDRVYNEQFF. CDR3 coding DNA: TGTGCCAGCAGTTTCCACCCTGTCCGGGACAGGGTCTACAATGAGCAGTTCTTC.

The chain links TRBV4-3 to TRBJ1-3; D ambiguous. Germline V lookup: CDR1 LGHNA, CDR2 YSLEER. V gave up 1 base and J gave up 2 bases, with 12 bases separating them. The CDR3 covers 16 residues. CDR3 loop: CASSQASTVPGNTIYF. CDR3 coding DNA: TGCGCCAGCAGCCAAGCCTCAACGGTGCCTGGAAACACCATATATTTT.

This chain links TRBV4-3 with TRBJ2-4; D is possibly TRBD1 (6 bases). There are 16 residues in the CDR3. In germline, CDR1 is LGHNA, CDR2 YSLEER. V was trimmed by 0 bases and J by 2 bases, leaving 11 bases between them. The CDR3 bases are TGCGCCAGCAGCCAAGAAAGACAGGCCACCAAAAACATTCAGTACTTC. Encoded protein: CASSQERQATKNIQYF.

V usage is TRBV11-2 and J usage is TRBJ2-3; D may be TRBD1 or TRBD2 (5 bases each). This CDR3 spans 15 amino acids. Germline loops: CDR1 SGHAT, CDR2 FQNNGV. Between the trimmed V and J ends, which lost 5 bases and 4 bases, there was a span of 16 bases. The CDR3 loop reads CASSPSGQGADTQYF. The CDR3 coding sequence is TGTGCCAGCAGCCCCAGCGGCCAGGGAGCAGATACGCAGTATTTT.

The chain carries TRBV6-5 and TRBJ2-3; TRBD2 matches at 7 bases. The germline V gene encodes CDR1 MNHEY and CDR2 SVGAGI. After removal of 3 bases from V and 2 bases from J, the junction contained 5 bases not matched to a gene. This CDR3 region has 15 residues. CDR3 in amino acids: CASSYGSGFTDTQYF. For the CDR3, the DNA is TGTGCCAGCAGTTATGGTAGCGGGTTCACAGATACGCAGTATTTT.

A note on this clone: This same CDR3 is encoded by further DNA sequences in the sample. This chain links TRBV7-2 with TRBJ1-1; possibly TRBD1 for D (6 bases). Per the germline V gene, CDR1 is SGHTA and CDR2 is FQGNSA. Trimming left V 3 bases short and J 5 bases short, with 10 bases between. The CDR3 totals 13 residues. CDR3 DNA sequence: TGTGCCAGCAGCTTGGGGGCAGGGACTGAAGCTTTCTTT. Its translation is CASSLGAGTEAFF.

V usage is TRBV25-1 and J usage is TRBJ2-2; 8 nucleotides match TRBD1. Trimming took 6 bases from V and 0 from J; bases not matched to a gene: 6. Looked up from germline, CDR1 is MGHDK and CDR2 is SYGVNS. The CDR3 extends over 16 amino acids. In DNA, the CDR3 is TGTGCCAGCAGGGCCACAGGGGGGACGAACACCGGGGAGCTGTTTTTT. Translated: CASRATGGTNTGELFF.

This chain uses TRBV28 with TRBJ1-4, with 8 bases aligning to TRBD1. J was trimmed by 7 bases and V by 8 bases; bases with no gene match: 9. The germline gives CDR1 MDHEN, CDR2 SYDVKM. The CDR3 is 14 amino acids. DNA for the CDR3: TGTGCCAGCGGCAGGGGGCAGGGAGTTGAAAAACTGTTTTTT. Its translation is CASGRGQGVEKLFF.

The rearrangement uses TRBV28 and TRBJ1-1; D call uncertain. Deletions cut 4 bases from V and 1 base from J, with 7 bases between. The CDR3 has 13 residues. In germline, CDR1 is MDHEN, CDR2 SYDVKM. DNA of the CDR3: TGTGCCAGCAGTTACAAGACGAACACTGAAGCTTTCTTT. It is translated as CASSYKTNTEAFF.

DNA of the CDR3: TGTGCCAGCAGTGCGGGGACCGGTGGGGCCAATGAGCAGTTCTTC. It encodes CASSAGTGGANEQFF. J is TRBJ2-1 and V is TRBV25-1; D possibly uses TRBD1 or TRBD2 (5 bases each). V lost 4 bases to trimming and J lost 6 bases, with 16 bases between them. CDR3 size: 15 residues. The germline V gene has CDR1 MGHDK and CDR2 SYGVNS.

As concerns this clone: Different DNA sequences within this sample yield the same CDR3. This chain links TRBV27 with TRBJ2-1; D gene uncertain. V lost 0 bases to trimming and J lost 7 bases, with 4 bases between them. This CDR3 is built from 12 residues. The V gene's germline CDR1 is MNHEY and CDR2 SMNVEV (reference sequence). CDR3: CASSLSGNEQFF. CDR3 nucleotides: TGTGCCAGCAGTTTATCGGGAAATGAGCAGTTCTTC.